These T cell receptor beta chains were read from a single sample in a study of blood T cell repertoires in COVID-19. Clones were read by immunoSEQ multiplex PCR, and TCRdb kept only the in-frame ones, dropping some. The sample contains fewer than 80,000 clones, roughly 90% of which appear only once. Sequences were obtained from peripheral blood. These receptors were collected from a human donor in a cohort sampled during active COVID-19. Each CDR3 is given with its conserved first and last residue. The order of the fields is clone size, J gene, D gene, V gene, CDR3 DNA, CDR3 protein. D genes are given only for firm matches. Part of the rows lack a size; the others show once, few, many or a class for expanded clones.

>few|TRBJ2-1|TRBD1|TRBV6-2/TRBV6-3
TGTGCCAGCAGTTACTCGATATTGGGACAGAGCTCCTACAATGAGCAGTTCTTC
CASSYSILGQSSYNEQFF
>-|TRBJ2-4|-|TRBV6-5
TGTGCCAGCAGTTACTCACGGGGAGCCAAAAACATTCAGTACTTC
CASSYSRGAKNIQYF
>once|TRBJ1-5|TRBD1|TRBV19
TGTGCCAGTAGTATAGCCCCCATTCAGGGGGTTTTCAATCAGCCCCAGCATTTT
CASSIAPIQGVFNQPQHF
>-|TRBJ1-2|TRBD1|TRBV6-6
TGTGCCAGCTCGTTCCCTCAGACAGGGATTTATGGCTACACCTTC
CASSFPQTGIYGYTF
>-|TRBJ1-2|TRBD1|TRBV27
TGTGCCAGCAGTCTAGGGACAGGGCATAGCTACACCTTC
CASSLGTGHSYTF
>-|TRBJ2-5|TRBD1|TRBV15
TGTGCCACCAGCTCACGACAGGGGGAAGAGACCCAGTACTTC
CATSSRQGEETQYF
>-|TRBJ2-5|TRBD2|TRBV3-1/TRBV3-2
TGTGCCAGCAGCCAAGGGGGACTAGCGGGAGGACAAGAGACCCAGTACTTC
CASSQGGLAGGQETQYF
>-|TRBJ2-7|-|TRBV4-3
TGCGCCAGCAGCCAAGATCAGGTCGGCGAGCAGTACTTC
CASSQDQVGEQYF
>-|TRBJ1-2|TRBD1|TRBV19
TGTGCCAGTAGATCCCGGGACAGGACTATAAACTATGGCTACACCTTC
CASRSRDRTINYGYTF
>-|TRBJ2-7|-|TRBV7-2
TGTGCCAGCAGCGATATGGGGGCAGGGAGATACGAGCAGTACTTC
CASSDMGAGRYEQYF
>-|TRBJ2-3|TRBD1|TRBV4-2
TGTGCCAGCAGCTCTAGGCAGGGGGCACTCGAAAGATCTAGCACAGATACGCAGTATTTT
CASSSRQGALERSSTDTQYF
>-|TRBJ2-3|-|TRBV7-2
TGTGCCAGCAGCCCGGGAATCAGCACAGATACGCAGTATTTT
CASSPGISTDTQYF
>-|TRBJ1-2|TRBD1|TRBV19
TGTGCCAGTAGTCCCCGGGACAGGGGGGGCTATGGCTACACCTTC
CASSPRDRGGYGYTF
>-|TRBJ1-2|-|TRBV4-1
TGCGCCAGCAGCCAAGTAACAGGGCCCTATGGCTACACCTTC
CASSQVTGPYGYTF
>-|TRBJ2-3|TRBD1|TRBV28
TGTGCCAGCAGACCCAGTCTGGGGACAGGGAGCACAGATACGCAGTATTTT
CASRPSLGTGSTDTQYF
>-|TRBJ1-2|-|TRBV6-5
TGTGCCAGCGAGGACAGTAGATCGGGCTACACCTTC
CASEDSRSGYTF
>-|TRBJ2-3|TRBD2|TRBV7-9
TGTGCCAGCAGCTTAGAGGGTAGCGGGTTGACAGATACGCAGTATTTT
CASSLEGSGLTDTQYF
>-|TRBJ2-2|TRBD1|TRBV11-2
TGTGCCAGCAGGGGAATACAGGGGTCGAACACCGGGGAGCTGTTTTTT
CASRGIQGSNTGELFF
>-|TRBJ2-2|-|TRBV19
TGTGCCAGTATGGATCTAGCGTCGAACACCGGGGAGCTGTTTTTT
CASMDLASNTGELFF
>-|TRBJ2-7|-|TRBV2
TGTGCCAGCAGTGTACTCCACGAGCAGTACTTC
CASSVLHEQYF
>-|TRBJ2-1|-|TRBV19
TGTGCCAGTAGTATTAGAGGCGATGAGCAGTTCTTC
CASSIRGDEQFF
>-|TRBJ2-5|TRBD2|TRBV7-2
TGTGCCAGCAGCAAACAACTAGCGGTCCAAGAGACCCAGTACTTC
CASSKQLAVQETQYF
>few|TRBJ2-7|-|TRBV5-1
TGCGCCAGCAGCTTGTACAGGGAATCCGACGAGCAGTACTTC
CASSLYRESDEQYF
>-|TRBJ2-2|-|TRBV27
TGTGCCAGCAGGGGAATCGGACTATACACCGGGGAGCTGTTTTTT
CASRGIGLYTGELFF
>-|TRBJ1-2|TRBD1|TRBV7-9
TGTGCCAGCAGAGCCGGGACAGGGGGCAGCTATGGCTACACCTTC
CASRAGTGGSYGYTF
>-|TRBJ1-1|-|TRBV25-1
TGTGCCAGCAGTGCCAGGGGCACTGAAGCTTTCTTT
CASSARGTEAFF
>-|TRBJ2-3|TRBD2|TRBV9
TGTGCCAGCAGCGTAGAACCGACTAGCTTGGATACGCAGTATTTT
CASSVEPTSLDTQYF
>-|TRBJ1-2|-|TRBV7-8
TGTGCCAGCAGCTTAGATTTTTCGGACAGCCACTACACCTTC
CASSLDFSDSHYTF
>-|TRBJ1-2|-|TRBV19
TGTGCCAGTAGTCAAAACACAAACTATGGCTACACCTTC
CASSQNTNYGYTF
>-|TRBJ1-2|TRBD1|TRBV11-2
TGTGCCAGCAGCTTAGATTACAGGGGGCGCACGGTTGGCTACACCTTC
CASSLDYRGRTVGYTF
>-|TRBJ1-5|TRBD1|TRBV19
TGTGCCAGTCGAGGTTGGGACAGGGGTAAAGATCAGCCCCAGCATTTT
CASRGWDRGKDQPQHF
>-|TRBJ2-2|TRBD1|TRBV27
TGTGCCAGCAGCTGGACAGGTCCGGCGCGGGAGCTGTTTTTT
CASSWTGPARELFF
>-|TRBJ1-2|-|TRBV6-5
TGTGCCAGCAGCATAGGGGGAACTAACTATGGCTACACCTTC
CASSIGGTNYGYTF
>-|TRBJ2-3|TRBD1|TRBV4-1
TGCGCCAGCAGCCGGGGACAGGGGGCTATAGATACGCAGTATTTT
CASSRGQGAIDTQYF
>-|TRBJ2-7|-|TRBV7-9
TGTGCCAGCAGCTTAGGGGCGGGAAGCTCCTACGAGCAGTACTTC
CASSLGAGSSYEQYF
>-|TRBJ2-3|-|TRBV18
TGTGCCAGCTCATCTTCTATCGGTGAGAATACGCAGTATTTT
CASSSSIGENTQYF
>-|TRBJ2-3|TRBD2|TRBV30
TGTGCCTGGAGCCTAGCGGGAGCAGGAACAGATACGCAGTATTTT
CAWSLAGAGTDTQYF
>-|TRBJ1-1|-|TRBV7-2
TGTGCCAGCAGCCCGAGGACAGCGCTGAACACTGAAGCTTTCTTT
CASSPRTALNTEAFF
>-|TRBJ2-5|TRBD2|TRBV24-1
TGTGCCACCAGTGACCCGACTAGCGGCCAAGAGACCCAGTACTTC
CATSDPTSGQETQYF
>once|TRBJ2-6|-|TRBV28
TGTGCCAGCAGTCTACAGGGTACTGGGGCCAACGTCCTGACTTTC
CASSLQGTGANVLTF
>once|TRBJ1-2|-|TRBV3-1/TRBV3-2
TGTGCCAGCAGCCCTAGATCAATTTCTGGCTACACCTTC
CASSPRSISGYTF
>-|TRBJ1-1|-|TRBV4-3
TGCGCCAGCAGCCAAGGGCCGACAGTGAACACTGAAGCTTTCTTT
CASSQGPTVNTEAFF
>-|TRBJ2-7|-|TRBV7-9
TGTGCCAGCAGGCCTGGGGCATCCTACGAGCAGTACTTC
CASRPGASYEQYF
>-|TRBJ2-1|TRBD2|TRBV7-3
TGTGCCAGCAGCTTATTACCAGCGGGAGCTATTGATGAGCAGTTCTTC
CASSLLPAGAIDEQFF
>-|TRBJ2-7|-|TRBV28
TGTGCCAGCAGTTCCTTCCCTGACGAGCAGTACTTC
CASSSFPDEQYF
>large|TRBJ2-7|TRBD2|TRBV27
TGTGCCAGCAGTTTAAGACTAGCGGGAGTCTACGAGCAGTACTTC
CASSLRLAGVYEQYF
>few|TRBJ1-4|-|TRBV12-3/TRBV12-4
TGTGCCAGCAGTCCCCTAGCAGCTGAAAAACTGTTTTTT
CASSPLAAEKLFF
>-|TRBJ2-6|-|TRBV16
TGTGCCAGCAGCCCCCGAGTAGACTCTGGGGCCAACGTCCTGACTTTC
CASSPRVDSGANVLTF